The 19 T cell receptor beta chains below were found in one sample sequenced in a study of shared clonotypes between healthy human individuals. As defined, naive CD8 cells were CD45RO-negative and positively selected for CCR7, with terminally differentiated effector memory CD45RA+ cells excluded. The protocol was immunoSEQ multiplex PCR, while the TCRdb copy is restricted to in-frame clones and leaves out a portion. The sample consists of roughly 2,000,000 clones, about 95% of them appearing once. The sample taken for sequencing was naive CD8+ T cells sorted from blood. Source of these receptors: a man aged 18 to 29 in good health.

The chain combines TRBV6-5 with TRBJ1-4; 8 bases agree with TRBD1. This CDR3 has 16 residues. J lost 7 bases, V lost 1 base, and 8 bases had no gene match. Germline-derived CDR1 and CDR2 are MNHEY and SVGAGI. CDR3 nucleotide sequence: TGTGCCAGCAGTTACTACACAGGGGGATCGGGTGAAAAACTGTTTTTT. The encoded protein is CASSYYTGGSGEKLFF.

The CDR3 coding sequence is TGTGCCAGCAGCTTGGGCGAAGGCTATAATTCACCCCTCCACTTT. Translating it yields CASSLGEGYNSPLHF. The J gene is TRBJ1-6, the V gene TRBV5-8; no definite D call. Trimming cost V 0 bases and J 3 bases, with 7 bases left between them. This CDR3 spans 15 amino acids. The germline V gene has CDR1 SGHTS and CDR2 YDEGEE. The complete variable domain, with remaining parts taken from reference TRBV5-8 and TRBJ1-6, reads EAGVTQSPTHLIKTRGQQATLRCSPISGHTSVYWYQQALGLGLQFLLWYDEGEERNRGNFPPRFSGRQFPNYSSELNVNALELEDSALYLCASSLGEGYNSPLHFGNGTRLTVT.

This sequence joins TRBV5-7 and TRBJ2-1, with unresolved D. TRBV5-7 is an ORF, with its function uncertain. Trimming stripped 3 bases from V and 8 bases from J, with 6 bases between. The CDR3 is 11 amino acids. This chain's CDR3 is CASSCGHEQFF. CDR3 bases: TGTGCCAGCAGCTGCGGCCATGAGCAGTTCTTC.

The rearrangement uses TRBV13 and TRBJ2-7; D is possibly TRBD2 (6 bases). Trimming removed 5 bases from V and 2 bases from J, with 16 bases in between. CDR1 is PRHDT, CDR2 FYEKMQ, per germline (reference sequence). The CDR3 length is 15 residues. DNA for the CDR3: TGTGCCAGCAGCGGGGCGGGGCAGGGAACCTACGAGCAGTACTTC. Encoded protein: CASSGAGQGTYEQYF.

The chain recombines TRBV28 with TRBJ1-5; tentatively, D is TRBD1 (6 bases). The CDR3 extends over 14 amino acids. The V end lost 3 bases, the J end lost 3 bases, and 9 bases lay between the germline ends. Germline V lookup: CDR1 MDHEN, CDR2 SYDVKM. DNA of the CDR3: TGTGCCAGCAGTTTCACAGGGTTCAATCAGCCCCAGCATTTT. This gives the protein CASSFTGFNQPQHF.

V usage is TRBV9 and J usage is TRBJ2-2, with 13 positions matching TRBD2. The CDR3 covers 14 residues. With V trimmed by 7 bases and J by 6 bases, 3 bases remained unmatched. Germline V CDR1 and CDR2: SGDLS, YYNGEE. In DNA, the CDR3 is TGTGCCAGCGAGGGACTAGCGGGATCCGGGGAGCTGTTTTTT. Its protein is CASEGLAGSGELFF.

This chain uses TRBV7-9 with TRBJ2-5; D unclear. This CDR3 is 12 amino acids long. CDR1 SEHNR and CDR2 FQNEAQ come from the germline V gene (reference sequence). The V gene lost 3 bases and the J gene lost 3 bases, with 5 bases spanning the gap. The CDR3 sequence is CASSFMEETQYF. As DNA, the CDR3 is TGTGCCAGCAGCTTCATGGAAGAGACCCAGTACTTC.

The chain employs TRBV4-1 and TRBJ2-1, with 8 bases lining up with TRBD2. The CDR3 sequence is 14 residues long. V trimming: 5 bases; J trimming: 3 bases; junction bases outside the gene matches: 3. CDR1 and CDR2 from the germline V gene are MGHRA and YSYEKL. The CDR3 is CASSSTSGYNEQFF. Here the CDR3 DNA reads TGCGCCAGCAGCTCCACTAGCGGCTACAATGAGCAGTTCTTC.

On this clone itself: The same CDR3 also results from other DNA sequences found in this sample. CDR3 sequence (DNA): TGTGCCAGCTCACCAGAGTCATACGAGCAGTACTTC. It is translated as CASSPESYEQYF. V usage is TRBV18 and J usage is TRBJ2-7; D gene unclear. The CDR3 extends over 12 amino acids. Germline V gene lookup returns CDR1 KGHSH and CDR2 LQKENI. Trimming pared 2 bases from V and 4 bases from J, leaving 6 bases between.

The J gene is TRBJ2-1, the V gene TRBV13; no clear D gene. The V end lost 7 bases, the J end lost 2 bases, and 12 bases lay between the germline ends. Germline CDR1 PRHDT, CDR2 FYEKMQ (reference sequence). This CDR3 is 14 amino acids long. The CDR3 DNA reads as TGTGCCAGCAACCCGGTCGATGCCTACAATGAGCAGTTCTTC. It specifies CASNPVDAYNEQFF. Using reference TRBV13 and TRBJ2-1 for the parts outside the CDR3, the full variable domain is AAGVIQSPRHLIKEKRETATLKCYPIPRHDTVYWYQQGPGQDPQFLISFYEKMQSDKGSIPDRFSAQQFSDYHSELNMSSLELGDSALYFCASNPVDAYNEQFFGPGTRLTVL.

V is TRBV4-1 and J is TRBJ2-7, with D perhaps given as TRBD1 or TRBD2 (5 bases each). In germline, CDR1 is MGHRA, CDR2 YSYEKL. The ends were cut back, 1 base at V and 7 bases at J, with 14 bases in the middle. The CDR3 has 14 residues. CDR3 loop: CASSQGEGSWEQYF. Written as DNA, the CDR3 is TGCGCCAGCAGCCAAGGAGAGGGGTCGTGGGAGCAGTACTTC.

Comment on this clone: Distinct nucleotide sequences in the sample also encode this CDR3. This chain uses TRBV27 with TRBJ2-1; D is ambiguous. Deletions cut 4 bases from V and 10 bases from J, with 8 bases between. The CDR3 extends over 11 amino acids. Germline assignment: CDR1 MNHEY and CDR2 SMNVEV (reference sequence). CDR3 in DNA: TGTGCCAGCAGTTCTGGAATAGAGCAGTTCTTC. Protein: CASSSGIEQFF.

The rearrangement joins TRBV4-2 to TRBJ2-6, with TRBD1 matching over 7 bases. The CDR3 sequence is 16 residues long. Germline-derived CDR1 and CDR2 are LGHNA and YNFKEQ. Germline trimming cut 3 bases from V and 1 base from J; bases unmatched to any gene: 3. DNA of the CDR3: TGTGCCAGCAGCCAGGACAGGTATTCTGGGGCCAACGTCCTGACTTTC. Encoded protein: CASSQDRYSGANVLTF.

The chain uses TRBV4-1 and TRBJ2-2, with D possibly matching TRBD1 (6 bases). The CDR3 extends over 19 amino acids. Per the germline V gene, CDR1 is MGHRA and CDR2 is YSYEKL. V was shortened by 4 bases and J by 0 bases, with 21 bases between the two germline ends. CDR3 DNA sequence: TGCGCCAGCAGCCCCCGACCGGGACAATATATCACGAACACCGGGGAGCTGTTTTTT. It specifies CASSPRPGQYITNTGELFF.

The V gene is TRBV27, the J gene TRBJ2-7, with 8 positions matching TRBD1. J was trimmed by 2 bases and V by 7 bases; bases with no gene match: 19. This CDR3 contains 18 residues. Germline V gives CDR1 MNHEY, CDR2 SMNVEV (reference sequence). In DNA form, the CDR3 reads TGTGCCAGCATTCTACGGTGGACGACAGGGGTTAAACCCTACGAGCAGTACTTC. Its protein is CASILRWTTGVKPYEQYF.

The chain uses TRBV7-6 and TRBJ2-3, with TRBD1 matching 9 bases. V lost 4 bases to trimming and J lost 0 bases; unmatched junction nucleotides: 5. The CDR3 has 16 residues. CDR1 is SGHVS and CDR2 is FNYEAQ in the germline V gene. CDR3 coding DNA: TGTGCCAGCAGCTCAACCGACAGGGGGAGCACAGATACGCAGTATTTT. Protein: CASSSTDRGSTDTQYF.

The V and J genes are TRBV5-6 and TRBJ2-7; D not resolved. Germline values: CDR1 SGHDT, CDR2 YYEEEE. V was pared by 4 bases and J by 7 bases, with 27 bases between. This CDR3 has 17 amino acids. Here the CDR3 DNA reads TGTGCCAGCAGCGAGTTACCCCCATCAGGCCTCGCTAGTGAGCAGTACTTC. The encoded protein is CASSELPPSGLASEQYF.

This clone was detected only once. This chain joins TRBV27 and TRBJ2-3; 14 nucleotides line up with TRBD2. The V and J ends lost 5 bases and 4 bases, in that order; junction bases with no gene match: 2. Germline V gene lookup returns CDR1 MNHEY and CDR2 SMNVEV (reference sequence). The CDR3 has 15 residues. The CDR3 nucleotides read TGTGCCAGCAGTCAGGGACTAGCGGGAGCAGATACGCAGTATTTT. It codes for CASSQGLAGADTQYF.

The gene calls are TRBV4-3 and TRBJ2-2; D not resolved. V lost 3 bases and J 7 bases, leaving 15 bases between the germline ends. This CDR3 is built from 15 residues. The germline CDR1 and CDR2 sequences are LGHNA and YSLEER. CDR3 in amino acids: CASSHLLPANGELFF. CDR3 DNA sequence: TGCGCCAGCAGCCATCTACTCCCGGCTAACGGGGAGCTGTTTTTT.